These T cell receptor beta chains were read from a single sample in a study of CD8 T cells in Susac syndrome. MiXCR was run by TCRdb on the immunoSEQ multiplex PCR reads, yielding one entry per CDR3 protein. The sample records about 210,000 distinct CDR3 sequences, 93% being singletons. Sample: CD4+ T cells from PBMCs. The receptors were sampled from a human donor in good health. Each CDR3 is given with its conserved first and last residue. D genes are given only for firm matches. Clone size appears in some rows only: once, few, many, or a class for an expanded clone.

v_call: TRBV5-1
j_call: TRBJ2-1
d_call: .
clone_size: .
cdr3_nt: TGCGCCAGCAGCACAGGGATGGGGACATGGGGCAATGAGCAGTTCTTC
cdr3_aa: CASSTGMGTWGNEQFF

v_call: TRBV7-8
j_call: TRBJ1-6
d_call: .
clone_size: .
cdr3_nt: TGTGCCAGCAGCTCTATACTGGCCGGGACGGGGAATTCACCCCTCCACTTT
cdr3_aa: CASSSILAGTGNSPLHF

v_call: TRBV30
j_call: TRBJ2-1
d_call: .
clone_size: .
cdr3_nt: TGTGCCTGGAATCAGGACGTAGACAATGAGCAGTTCTTC
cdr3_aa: CAWNQDVDNEQFF

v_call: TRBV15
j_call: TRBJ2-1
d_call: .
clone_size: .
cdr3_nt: TGTGCCACCAGCAGAGCCAGGACAGCGTTAGACGGAGAGCAGTTCTTC
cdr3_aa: CATSRARTALDGEQFF

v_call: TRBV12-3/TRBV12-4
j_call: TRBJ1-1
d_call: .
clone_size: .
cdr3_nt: TGTGCCAGCCGAAACCCTCCATCTGACACTGAAGCTTTCTTT
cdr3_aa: CASRNPPSDTEAFF

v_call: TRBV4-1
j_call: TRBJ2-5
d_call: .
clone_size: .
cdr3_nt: TGCGCCAGCAGACCCACACGGGGGCGAGAGACCCAGTACTTC
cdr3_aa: CASRPTRGRETQYF

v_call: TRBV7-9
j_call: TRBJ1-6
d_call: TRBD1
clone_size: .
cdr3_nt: TGTGCCAGCAGCTCAGGACAGGGGACGAACTCACCCCTCCACTTT
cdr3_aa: CASSSGQGTNSPLHF

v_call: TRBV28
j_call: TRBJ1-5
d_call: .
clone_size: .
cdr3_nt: TGTGCCAGCAGTCGATGGGACCGAGAAGAGGATCAGCCCCAGCATTTT
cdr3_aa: CASSRWDREEDQPQHF

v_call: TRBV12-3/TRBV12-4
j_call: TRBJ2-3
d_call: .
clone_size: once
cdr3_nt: TGTGCCAGCAGGTGGGACACCTTCACAGATACGCAGTATTTT
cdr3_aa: CASRWDTFTDTQYF

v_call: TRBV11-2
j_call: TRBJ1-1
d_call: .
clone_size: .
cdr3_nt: TGTGCCAGCAGCCCCCGCGGGGGCCCGAACACTGAAGCTTTCTTT
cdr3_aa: CASSPRGGPNTEAFF

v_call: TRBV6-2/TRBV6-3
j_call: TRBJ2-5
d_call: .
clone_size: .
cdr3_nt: TGTGCCAGCAGAACAGACAGGTCGAGAGGGGAGACCCAGTACTTC
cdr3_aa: CASRTDRSRGETQYF

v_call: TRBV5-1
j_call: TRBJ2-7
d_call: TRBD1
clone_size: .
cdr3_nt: TGCGCCAGCAGCCTGCAGGGGGCCGAGGTCGAGCAGTACTTC
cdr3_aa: CASSLQGAEVEQYF

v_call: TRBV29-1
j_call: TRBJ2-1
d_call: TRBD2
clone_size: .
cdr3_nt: TGCAGCGGGACCTTTAGCGGGGGGCTCTACAATGAGCAGTTCTTC
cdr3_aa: CSGTFSGGLYNEQFF

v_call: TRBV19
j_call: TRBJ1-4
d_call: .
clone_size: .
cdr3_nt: TGTGCCAGTAGTACCACCGACAGACCTAATGAAAAACTGTTTTTT
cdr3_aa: CASSTTDRPNEKLFF

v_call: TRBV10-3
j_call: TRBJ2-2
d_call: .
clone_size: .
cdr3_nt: TGTGCCATCAGCCGGGACCCCGGGTCCGGGGAGCTGTTTTTT
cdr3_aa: CAISRDPGSGELFF

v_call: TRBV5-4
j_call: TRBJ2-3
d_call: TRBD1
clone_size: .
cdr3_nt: TGTGCCAGCAGCCGACCGGGACAGGGCACAGATACGCAGTATTTT
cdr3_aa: CASSRPGQGTDTQYF

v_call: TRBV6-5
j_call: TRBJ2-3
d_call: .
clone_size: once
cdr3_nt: TGTGCCACCCAGGGGAGACGCACAGATACGCAGTATTTT
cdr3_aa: CATQGRRTDTQYF

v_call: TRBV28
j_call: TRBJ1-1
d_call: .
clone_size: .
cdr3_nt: TGTGCCAGCAGTTTATCCCAAGCACCTTTGAACACTGAAGCTTTCTTT
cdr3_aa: CASSLSQAPLNTEAFF

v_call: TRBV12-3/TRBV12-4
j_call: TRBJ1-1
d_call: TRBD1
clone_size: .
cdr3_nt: TGTGCCAGCAGTTTATGGACAGGTGTGAACACTGAAGCTTTCTTT
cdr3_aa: CASSLWTGVNTEAFF

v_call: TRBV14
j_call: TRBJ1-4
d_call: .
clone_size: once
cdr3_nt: TGTGCCAGCAGCCACCTACGGGGCTCTAATGAAAAACTGTTTTTT
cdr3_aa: CASSHLRGSNEKLFF

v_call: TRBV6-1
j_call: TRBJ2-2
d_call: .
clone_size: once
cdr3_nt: TGTGCCAGCCCTTGGGGTAACGGGGAGCTGTTTTTT
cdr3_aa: CASPWGNGELFF

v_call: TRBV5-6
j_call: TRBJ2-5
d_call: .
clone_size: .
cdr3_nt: TGTGCCAGCAGCCGCCGGCTTTTTCGGACAGAAGAGACCCAGTACTTC
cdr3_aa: CASSRRLFRTEETQYF

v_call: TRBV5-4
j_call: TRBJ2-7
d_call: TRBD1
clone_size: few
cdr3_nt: TGTGCCAGCAGCCCCCCGGGACAGAGCTCCTACGAGCAGTACTTC
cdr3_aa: CASSPPGQSSYEQYF

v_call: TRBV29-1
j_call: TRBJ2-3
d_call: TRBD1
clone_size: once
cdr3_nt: TGCAGCGTTGTACGGACAGGGGCATCAGATACGCAGTATTTT
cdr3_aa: CSVVRTGASDTQYF

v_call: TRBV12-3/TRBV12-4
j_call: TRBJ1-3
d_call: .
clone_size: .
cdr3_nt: TGTGCCAGCAGATGGCGGGACGTTCGCTCTGGAAACACCATATATTTT
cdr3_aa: CASRWRDVRSGNTIYF

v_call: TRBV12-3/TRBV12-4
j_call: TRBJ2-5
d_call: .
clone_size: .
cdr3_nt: TGTGCCAGCACCGCGGAAGAGACCCAGTACTTC
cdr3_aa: CASTAEETQYF

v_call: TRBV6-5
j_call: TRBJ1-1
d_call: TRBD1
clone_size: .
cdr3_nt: TGTGCCAGCAGACGCGGGACAGCCAACACTGAAGCTTTCTTT
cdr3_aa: CASRRGTANTEAFF

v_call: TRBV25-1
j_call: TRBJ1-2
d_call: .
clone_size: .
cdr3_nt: TGTGCCAGCAGGGAAGGACACAGTGGCTACACCTTC
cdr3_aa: CASREGHSGYTF

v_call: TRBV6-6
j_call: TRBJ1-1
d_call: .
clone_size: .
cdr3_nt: TGTGCCAGCAGTGCCGGCCTTCTGCGGACTGAAGCTTTCTTT
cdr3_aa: CASSAGLLRTEAFF

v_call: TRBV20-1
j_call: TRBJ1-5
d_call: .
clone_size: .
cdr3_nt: TGCAGTTATGGCGGGGATCAGCCCCAGCATTTT
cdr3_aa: CSYGGDQPQHF